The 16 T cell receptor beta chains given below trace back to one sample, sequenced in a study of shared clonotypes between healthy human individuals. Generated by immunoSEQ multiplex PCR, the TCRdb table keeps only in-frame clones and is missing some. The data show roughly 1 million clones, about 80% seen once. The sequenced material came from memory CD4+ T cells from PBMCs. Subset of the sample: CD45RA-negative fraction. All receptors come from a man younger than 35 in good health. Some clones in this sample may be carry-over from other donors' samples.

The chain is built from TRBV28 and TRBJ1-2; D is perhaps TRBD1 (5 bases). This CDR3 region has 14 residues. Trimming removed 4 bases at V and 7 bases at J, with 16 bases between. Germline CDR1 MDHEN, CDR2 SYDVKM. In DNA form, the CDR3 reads TGTGCCAGCAGTTCCCCAGGGTTTTCGGGTGGCTACACCTTC. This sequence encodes CASSSPGFSGGYTF.

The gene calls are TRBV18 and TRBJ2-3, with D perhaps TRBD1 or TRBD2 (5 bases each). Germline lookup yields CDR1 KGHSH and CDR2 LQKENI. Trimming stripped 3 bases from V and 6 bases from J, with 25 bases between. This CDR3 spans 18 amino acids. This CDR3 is CASSPSTNWGPEMDTQYF. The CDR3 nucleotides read TGTGCCAGCTCACCCTCGACAAACTGGGGACCCGAAATGGATACGCAGTATTTT.

CDR3 sequence: CASGVQGASYNEQFF. As DNA, the CDR3 is TGCGCCAGCGGGGTACAGGGGGCCTCCTACAATGAGCAGTTCTTC. This rearrangement joins TRBV5-1 to TRBJ2-1, with 9 bases aligning to TRBD1. Germline-derived CDR1 and CDR2 are SGHRS and YFSETQ. This CDR3 has 15 amino acids. The trim removed 7 bases at V and 0 bases at J, leaving 5 bases unmatched.

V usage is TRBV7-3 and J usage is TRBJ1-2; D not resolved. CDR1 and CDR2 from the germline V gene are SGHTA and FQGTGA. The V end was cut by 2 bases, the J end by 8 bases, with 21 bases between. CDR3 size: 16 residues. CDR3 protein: CASSLRLRGPGQGYTF. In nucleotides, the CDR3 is TGTGCCAGCAGCTTACGTCTTCGGGGTCCCGGGCAAGGCTACACCTTC.

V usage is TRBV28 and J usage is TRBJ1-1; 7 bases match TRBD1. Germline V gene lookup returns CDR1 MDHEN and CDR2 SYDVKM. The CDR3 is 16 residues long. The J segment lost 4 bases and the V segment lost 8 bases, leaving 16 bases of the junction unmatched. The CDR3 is CASEAPGQARGTEAFF. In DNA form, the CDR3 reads TGTGCCAGCGAAGCCCCAGGACAGGCCCGAGGCACTGAAGCTTTCTTT.

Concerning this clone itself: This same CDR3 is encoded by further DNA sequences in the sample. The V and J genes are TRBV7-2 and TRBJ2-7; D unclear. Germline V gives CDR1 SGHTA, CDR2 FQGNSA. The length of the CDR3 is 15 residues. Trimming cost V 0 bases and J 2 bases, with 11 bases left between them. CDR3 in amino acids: CASSLALGRTYEQYF. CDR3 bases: TGTGCCAGCAGCTTAGCTTTAGGACGGACCTACGAGCAGTACTTC. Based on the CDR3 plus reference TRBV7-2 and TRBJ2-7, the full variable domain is GAGVSQSPSNKVTEKGKDVELRCDPISGHTALYWYRQSLGQGLEFLIYFQGNSAPDKSGLPSDRFSAERTGGSVSTLTIQRTQQEDSAVYLCASSLALGRTYEQYFGPGTRLTVT.

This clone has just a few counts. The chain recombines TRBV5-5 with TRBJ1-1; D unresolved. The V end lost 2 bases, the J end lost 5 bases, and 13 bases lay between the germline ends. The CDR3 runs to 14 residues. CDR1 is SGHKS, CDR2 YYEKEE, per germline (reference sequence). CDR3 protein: CASSLPIRWTEAFF. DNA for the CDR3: TGTGCCAGCAGCTTACCTATAAGGTGGACTGAAGCTTTCTTT.

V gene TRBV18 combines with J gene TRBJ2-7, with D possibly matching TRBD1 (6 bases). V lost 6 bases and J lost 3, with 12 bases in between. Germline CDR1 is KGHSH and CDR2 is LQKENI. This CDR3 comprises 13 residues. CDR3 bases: TGTGCCAGCTCGCTAGACAGGCGCTACGAGCAGTACTTC. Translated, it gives CASSLDRRYEQYF.

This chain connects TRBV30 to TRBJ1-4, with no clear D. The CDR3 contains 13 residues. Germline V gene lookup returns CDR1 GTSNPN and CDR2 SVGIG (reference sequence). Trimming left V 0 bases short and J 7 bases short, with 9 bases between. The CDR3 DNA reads TGTGCCTGGAGTGTTATCACGAGTGAAAAACTGTTTTTT. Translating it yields CAWSVITSEKLFF.

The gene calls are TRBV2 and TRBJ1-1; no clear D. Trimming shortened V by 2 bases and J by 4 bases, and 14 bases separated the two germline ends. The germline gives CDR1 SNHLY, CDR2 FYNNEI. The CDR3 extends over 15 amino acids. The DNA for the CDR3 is TGTGCCAGCAGTGAATATAGGGCGGGAGCCACTGAAGCTTTCTTT. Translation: CASSEYRAGATEAFF. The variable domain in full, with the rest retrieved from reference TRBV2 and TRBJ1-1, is EPEVTQTPSHQVTQMGQEVILRCVPISNHLYFYWYRQILGQKVEFLVSFYNNEISEKSEIFDDQFSVERPDGSNFTLKIRSTKLEDSAMYFCASSEYRAGATEAFFGQGTRLTVV.

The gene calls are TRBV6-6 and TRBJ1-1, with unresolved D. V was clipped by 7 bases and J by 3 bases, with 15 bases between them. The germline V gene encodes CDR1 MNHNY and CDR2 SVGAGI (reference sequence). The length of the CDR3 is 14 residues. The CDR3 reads CASKERQADTEAFF. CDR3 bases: TGTGCCAGCAAAGAAAGGCAAGCAGACACTGAAGCTTTCTTT.

CDR3 nucleotide sequence: TGTGCCAGCAGCCAGGGTGGCGGTCAGCCCCAGCATTTT. Translated: CASSQGGGQPQHF. The chain joins TRBV4-2 to TRBJ1-5; D is unclear. Germline loops: CDR1 LGHNA, CDR2 YNFKEQ. V was cut by 3 bases and J by 6 bases, with 9 bases left in between. The CDR3 has 13 amino acids.

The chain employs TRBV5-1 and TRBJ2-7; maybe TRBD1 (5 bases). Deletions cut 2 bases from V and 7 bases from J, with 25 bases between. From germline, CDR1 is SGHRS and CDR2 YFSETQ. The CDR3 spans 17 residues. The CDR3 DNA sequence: TGCGCCAGCAGCTTTGGTGATATATTGGTCCTAGGGGCGGAGCAGTACTTC. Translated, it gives CASSFGDILVLGAEQYF.

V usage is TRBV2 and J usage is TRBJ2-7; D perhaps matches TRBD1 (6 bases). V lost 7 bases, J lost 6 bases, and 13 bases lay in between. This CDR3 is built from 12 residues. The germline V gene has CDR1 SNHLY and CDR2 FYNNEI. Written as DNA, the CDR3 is TGTGCCAGCAAAGGCCAGGGGCCCGAGCAGTACTTC. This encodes CASKGQGPEQYF.

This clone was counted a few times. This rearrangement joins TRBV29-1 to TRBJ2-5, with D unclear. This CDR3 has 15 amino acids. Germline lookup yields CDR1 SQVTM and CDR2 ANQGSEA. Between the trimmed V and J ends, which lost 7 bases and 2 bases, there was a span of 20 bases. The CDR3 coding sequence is TGCAGCGGAGCCGTACAGAGGAGCGCGCAAGAGACCCAGTACTTC. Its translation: CSGAVQRSAQETQYF.

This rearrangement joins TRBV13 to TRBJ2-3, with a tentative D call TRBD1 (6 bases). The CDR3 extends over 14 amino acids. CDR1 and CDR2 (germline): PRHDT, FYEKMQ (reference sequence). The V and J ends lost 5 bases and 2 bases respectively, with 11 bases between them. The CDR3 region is CASSPQGYTDTQYF. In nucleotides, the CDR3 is TGTGCCAGCAGCCCCCAGGGGTACACAGATACGCAGTATTTT.